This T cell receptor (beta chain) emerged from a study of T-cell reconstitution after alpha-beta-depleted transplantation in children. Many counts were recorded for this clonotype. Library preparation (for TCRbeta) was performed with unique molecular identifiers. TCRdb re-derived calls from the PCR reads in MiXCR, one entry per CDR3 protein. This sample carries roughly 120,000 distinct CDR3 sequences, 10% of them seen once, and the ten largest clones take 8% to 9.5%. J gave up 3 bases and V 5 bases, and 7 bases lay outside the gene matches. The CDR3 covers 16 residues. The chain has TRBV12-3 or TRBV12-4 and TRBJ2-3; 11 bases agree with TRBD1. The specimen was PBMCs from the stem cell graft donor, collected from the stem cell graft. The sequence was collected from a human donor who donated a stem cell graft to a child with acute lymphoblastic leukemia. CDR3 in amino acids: CASSTLDRGLTDTQYF. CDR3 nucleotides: TGTGCCAGCAGTACCTTGGACAGGGGGCTAACAGATACGCAGTATTTT.